The entry below gives a single TCR beta chain sequence along with its context. Its cognate antigen is unknown. This CDR3 has 19 residues. Per the germline V gene, CDR1 is MDHEN and CDR2 is SYDVKM. J gave up 1 base and V 6 bases, and 18 bases lay outside the gene matches. The entry originates in a study of cytomegalovirus exposure and HLA in healthy donors. Study findings and constraints: Later analysis indicated greater clonal expansion among HLA-associated TCR beta chains than among equally common other chains.

The PCR used 60 Vbeta and 13 Jbeta primers. Clones were read by immunoSEQ multiplex PCR, and TCRdb kept only the in-frame ones, dropping some. Found here are over 70,000 clones, less than 80% of them singletons; the top ten hold 1.4%. The source material was PBMCs. V gene TRBV28 combines with J gene TRBJ2-7; 10 bases fit TRBD1. The sequence was obtained from a male donor in good health and CMV-seronegative. The CDR3 sequence: CASSPIRDRGLGVSYEQYF. CDR3 sequence (DNA): TGTGCCAGCAGCCCCATCCGGGACAGGGGCTTGGGGGTTTCCTACGAGCAGTACTTC.